This T cell receptor beta chain was sequenced for a study of radiation and T cells in renal cell carcinoma. Study outcomes and limitations: From baseline, blood top tumor clonotypes peaked at 2 weeks post-radiation.

With regard to this clone: Its antigen is unknown.

Specified time point: blood 2 weeks post-SBRT. Indicated treatment: 15 Gy SBRT to primary tumor, nephrectomy 4 weeks later. The protocol was immunoSEQ multiplex PCR, while the TCRdb copy is restricted to in-frame clones and leaves out a portion. The sample lists about 150,000 clones, about 91% occurring once. CDR3 length equals 18 residues. CDR1 GTSNPN and CDR2 SVGIG come from the germline V gene (reference sequence). Germline trimming cut 4 bases from V and 0 bases from J; bases unmatched to any gene: 15. Sequenced material: blood, taken from a patient whose treatment included radiotherapy and nephrectomy. The V gene is TRBV30, the J gene TRBJ1-5, with 7 bases fitting TRBD1. The receptor was isolated from a woman aged 45 to 65 with renal cell carcinoma. DNA for the CDR3: TGTGCCTGGAAAAGTAAGAACAGGGGAACGTATAGCAATCAGCCCCAGCATTTT. It is translated as CAWKSKNRGTYSNQPQHF.